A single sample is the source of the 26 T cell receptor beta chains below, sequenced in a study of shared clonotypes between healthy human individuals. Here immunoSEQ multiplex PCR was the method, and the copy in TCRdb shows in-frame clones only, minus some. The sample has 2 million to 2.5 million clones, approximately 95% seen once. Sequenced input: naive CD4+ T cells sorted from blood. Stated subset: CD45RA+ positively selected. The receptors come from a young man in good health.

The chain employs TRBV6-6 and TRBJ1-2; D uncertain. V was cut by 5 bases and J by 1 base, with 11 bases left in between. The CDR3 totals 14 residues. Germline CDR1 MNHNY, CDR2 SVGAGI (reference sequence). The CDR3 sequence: CASSRIEGNYGYTF. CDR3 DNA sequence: TGTGCCAGCAGTCGCATCGAGGGTAACTATGGCTACACCTTC.

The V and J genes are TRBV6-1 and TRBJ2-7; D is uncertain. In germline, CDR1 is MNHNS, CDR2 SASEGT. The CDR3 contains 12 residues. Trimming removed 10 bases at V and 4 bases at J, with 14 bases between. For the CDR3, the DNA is TGTGCCAACCCGTTTCAGACGTACGAGCAGTACTTC. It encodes CANPFQTYEQYF.

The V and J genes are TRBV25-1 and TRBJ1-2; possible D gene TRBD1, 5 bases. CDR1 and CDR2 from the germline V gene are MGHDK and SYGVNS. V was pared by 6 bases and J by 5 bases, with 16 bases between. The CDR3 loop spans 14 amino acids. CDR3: CASRPPGRIYGYTF. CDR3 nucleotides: TGTGCCAGCAGACCACCGGGACGGATTTATGGCTACACCTTC.

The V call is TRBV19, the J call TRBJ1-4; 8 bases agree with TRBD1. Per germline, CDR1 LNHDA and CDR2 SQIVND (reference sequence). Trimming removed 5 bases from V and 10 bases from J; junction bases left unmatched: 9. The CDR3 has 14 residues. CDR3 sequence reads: CASSRTGGEGKLFF. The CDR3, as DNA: TGTGCCAGTAGTCGTACAGGGGGTGAAGGAAAACTGTTTTTT.

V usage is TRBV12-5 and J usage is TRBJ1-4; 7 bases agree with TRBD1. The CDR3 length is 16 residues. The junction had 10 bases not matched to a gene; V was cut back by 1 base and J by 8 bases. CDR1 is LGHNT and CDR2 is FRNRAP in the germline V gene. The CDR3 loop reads CASGLDSGTRGEKLFF. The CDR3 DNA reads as TGTGCTAGTGGTTTGGATTCCGGGACCAGGGGGGAAAAACTGTTTTTT.

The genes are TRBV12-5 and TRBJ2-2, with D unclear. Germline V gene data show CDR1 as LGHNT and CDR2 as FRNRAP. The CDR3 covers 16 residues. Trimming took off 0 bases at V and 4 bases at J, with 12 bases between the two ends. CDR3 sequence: CASGLVLGSATGELFF. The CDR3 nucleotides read TGTGCTAGTGGTTTGGTACTGGGGTCGGCCACCGGGGAGCTGTTTTTT.

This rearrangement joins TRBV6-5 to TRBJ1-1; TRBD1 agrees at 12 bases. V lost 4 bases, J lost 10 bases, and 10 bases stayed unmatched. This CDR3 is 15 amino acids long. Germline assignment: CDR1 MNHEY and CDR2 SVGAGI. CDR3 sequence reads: CASSFGTGGSQRAFF. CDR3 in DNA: TGTGCCAGCAGTTTCGGGACAGGGGGCTCCCAGCGAGCTTTCTTT.

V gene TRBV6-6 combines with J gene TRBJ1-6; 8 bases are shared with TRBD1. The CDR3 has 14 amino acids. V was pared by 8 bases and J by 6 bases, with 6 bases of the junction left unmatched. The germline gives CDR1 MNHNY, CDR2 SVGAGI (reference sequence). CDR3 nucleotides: TGTGCCAGCGTTTGGGACAGGCTTAATTCACCCCTCCACTTT. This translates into CASVWDRLNSPLHF.

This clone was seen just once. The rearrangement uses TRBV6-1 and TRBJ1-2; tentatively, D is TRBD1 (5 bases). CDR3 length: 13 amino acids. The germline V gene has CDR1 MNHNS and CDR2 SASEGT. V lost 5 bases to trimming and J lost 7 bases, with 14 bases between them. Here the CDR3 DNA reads TGTGCCAGCAGTAGGGACCCGCCCGGTGGCTACACCTTC. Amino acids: CASSRDPPGGYTF.

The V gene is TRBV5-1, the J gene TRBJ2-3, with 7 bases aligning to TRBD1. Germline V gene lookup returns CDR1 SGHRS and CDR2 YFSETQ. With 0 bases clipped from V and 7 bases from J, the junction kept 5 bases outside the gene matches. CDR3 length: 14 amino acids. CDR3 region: CASSLGQGVNTQYF. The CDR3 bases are TGCGCCAGCAGCTTGGGACAGGGAGTAAATACGCAGTATTTT.

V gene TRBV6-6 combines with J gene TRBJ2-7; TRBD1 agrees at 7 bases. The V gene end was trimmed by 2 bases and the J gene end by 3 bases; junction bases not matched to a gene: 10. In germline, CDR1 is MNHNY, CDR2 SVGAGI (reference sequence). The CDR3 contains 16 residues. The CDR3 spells CASSYQGQTPSYEQYF. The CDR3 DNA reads TGTGCCAGCAGTTACCAGGGACAGACGCCCAGCTACGAGCAGTACTTC.

The CDR3 spells CASSWSGANVLTF. CDR3 nucleotides: TGTGCCAGCAGCTGGTCTGGGGCCAACGTCCTGACTTTC. The chain carries TRBV28 and TRBJ2-6; D not certain. The V end lost 6 bases, the J end lost 1 base, and 4 bases lay between the germline ends. CDR3 length equals 13 residues. Germline CDR1 is MDHEN and CDR2 is SYDVKM. Full variable domain (outside the CDR3, taken from reference TRBV28 and TRBJ2-6): DVKVTQSSRYLVKRTGEKVFLECVQDMDHENMFWYRQDPGLGLRLIYFSYDVKMKEKGDIPEGYSVSREKKERFSLILESASTNQTSMYLCASSWSGANVLTFGAGSRLTVL.

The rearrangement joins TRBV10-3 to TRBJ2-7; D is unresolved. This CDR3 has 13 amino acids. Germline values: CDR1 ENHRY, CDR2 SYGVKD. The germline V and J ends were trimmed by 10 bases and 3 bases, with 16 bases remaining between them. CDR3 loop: CATKDRAVYEQYF. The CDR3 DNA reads TGTGCCACCAAGGACCGCGCGGTCTACGAGCAGTACTTC.

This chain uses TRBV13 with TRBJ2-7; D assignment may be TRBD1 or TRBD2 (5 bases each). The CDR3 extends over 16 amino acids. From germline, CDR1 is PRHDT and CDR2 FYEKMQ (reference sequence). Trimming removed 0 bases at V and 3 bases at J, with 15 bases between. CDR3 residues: CASSLGTGTHHYEQYF. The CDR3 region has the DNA TGTGCCAGCAGCTTAGGTACTGGGACCCACCACTACGAGCAGTACTTC.

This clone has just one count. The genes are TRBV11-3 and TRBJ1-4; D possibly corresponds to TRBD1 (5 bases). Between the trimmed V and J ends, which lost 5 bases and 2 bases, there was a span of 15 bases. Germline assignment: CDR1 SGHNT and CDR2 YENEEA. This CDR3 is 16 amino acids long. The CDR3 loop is CASSRGDPGTNEKLFF. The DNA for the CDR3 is TGTGCCAGCAGCCGAGGGGACCCTGGGACTAATGAAAAACTGTTTTTT.

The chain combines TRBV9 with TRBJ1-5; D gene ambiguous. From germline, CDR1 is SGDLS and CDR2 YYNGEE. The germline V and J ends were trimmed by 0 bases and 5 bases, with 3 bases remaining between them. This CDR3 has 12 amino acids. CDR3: CASSVDDQPQHF. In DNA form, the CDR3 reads TGTGCCAGCAGCGTAGACGATCAGCCCCAGCATTTT.

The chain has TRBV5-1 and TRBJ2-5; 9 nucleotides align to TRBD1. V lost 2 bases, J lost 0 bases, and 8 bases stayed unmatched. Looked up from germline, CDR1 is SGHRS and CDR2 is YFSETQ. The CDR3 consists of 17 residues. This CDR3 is CASSFYPGQGNQETQYF. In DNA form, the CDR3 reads TGCGCCAGCAGCTTCTACCCGGGACAGGGTAACCAAGAGACCCAGTACTTC.

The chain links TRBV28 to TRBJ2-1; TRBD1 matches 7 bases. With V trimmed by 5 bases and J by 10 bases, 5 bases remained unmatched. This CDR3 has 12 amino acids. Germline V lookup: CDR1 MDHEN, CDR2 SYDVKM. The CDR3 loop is CASSPRTGEQFF. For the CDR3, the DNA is TGTGCCAGCAGTCCCCGGACAGGAGAGCAGTTCTTC.

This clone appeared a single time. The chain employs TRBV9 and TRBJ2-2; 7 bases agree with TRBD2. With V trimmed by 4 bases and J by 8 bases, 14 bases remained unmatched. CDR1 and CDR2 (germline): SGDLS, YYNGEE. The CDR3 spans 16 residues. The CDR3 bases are TGTGCCAGCAGCCCCCGGGGGGATAAAGTATCGGGGGAGCTGTTTTTT. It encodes CASSPRGDKVSGELFF.

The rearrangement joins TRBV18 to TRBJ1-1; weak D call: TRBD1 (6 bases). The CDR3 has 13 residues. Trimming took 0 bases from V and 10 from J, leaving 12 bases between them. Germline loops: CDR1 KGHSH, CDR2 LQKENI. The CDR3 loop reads CASSPPGGGRAFF. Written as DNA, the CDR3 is TGTGCCAGCTCACCACCGGGAGGGGGGCGAGCTTTCTTT. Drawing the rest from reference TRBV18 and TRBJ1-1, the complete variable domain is NAGVMQNPRHLVRRRGQEARLRCSPMKGHSHVYWYRQLPEEGLKFMVYLQKENIIDESGMPKERFSAEFPKEGPSILRIQQVVRGDSAAYFCASSPPGGGRAFFGQGTRLTVV.

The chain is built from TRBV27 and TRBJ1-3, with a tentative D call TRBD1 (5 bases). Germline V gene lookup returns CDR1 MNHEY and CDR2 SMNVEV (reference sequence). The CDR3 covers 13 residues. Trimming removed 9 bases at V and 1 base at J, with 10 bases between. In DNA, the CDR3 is TGTGCCAGTAGCAGGGTATCTGGAAACACCATATATTTT. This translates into CASSRVSGNTIYF.

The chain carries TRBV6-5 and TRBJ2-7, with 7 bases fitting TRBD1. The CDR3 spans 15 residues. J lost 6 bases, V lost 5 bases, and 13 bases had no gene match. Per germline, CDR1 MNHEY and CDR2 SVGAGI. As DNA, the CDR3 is TGTGCCAGCAGTACACAGGGGTATGGCATCGGCGAGCAGTACTTC. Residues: CASSTQGYGIGEQYF.

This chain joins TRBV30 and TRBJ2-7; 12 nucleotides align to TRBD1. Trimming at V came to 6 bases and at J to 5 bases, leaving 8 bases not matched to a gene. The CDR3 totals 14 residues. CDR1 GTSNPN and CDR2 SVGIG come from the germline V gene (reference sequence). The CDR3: CACSGTGGKNEQYF. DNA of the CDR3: TGTGCCTGCAGCGGGACAGGGGGCAAGAACGAGCAGTACTTC.

The CDR3 loop is CASKTGGLNTGELFF. In DNA form, the CDR3 reads TGTGCCAGCAAAACAGGGGGATTGAACACCGGGGAGCTGTTTTTT. The V gene is TRBV2, the J gene TRBJ2-2; 8 positions agree with TRBD1. This CDR3 is built from 15 residues. Germline assignment: CDR1 SNHLY and CDR2 FYNNEI. The junction had 5 bases not matched to a gene; V was cut back by 7 bases and J by 1 base. The full variable domain, its missing parts supplied by reference TRBV2 and TRBJ2-2, is EPEVTQTPSHQVTQMGQEVILRCVPISNHLYFYWYRQILGQKVEFLVSFYNNEISEKSEIFDDQFSVERPDGSNFTLKIRSTKLEDSAMYFCASKTGGLNTGELFFGEGSRLTVL.

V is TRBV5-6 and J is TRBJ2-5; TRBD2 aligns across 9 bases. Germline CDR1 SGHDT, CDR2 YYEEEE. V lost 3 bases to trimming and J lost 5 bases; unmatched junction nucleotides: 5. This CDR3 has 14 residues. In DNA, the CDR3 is TGTGCCAGCAGCTCCCCCGGGACTAGCGAGACCCAGTACTTC. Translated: CASSSPGTSETQYF.

The DNA for the CDR3 is TGTGCCAGCAGCTTGGAAGGGGTCACGGAGCAGTACTTC. Amino acid sequence: CASSLEGVTEQYF. This chain links TRBV5-4 with TRBJ2-7; TRBD1 might be the D (5 bases). The CDR3 consists of 13 residues. V was trimmed by 0 bases and J by 7 bases, leaving 11 bases between them. CDR1 is SGHNT and CDR2 is YYREEE in the germline V gene (reference sequence).